The rows below give T cell receptor beta chains drawn from one sample of a study of T cell responses to AZD1222 COVID-19 vaccine. Using immunoSEQ multiplex PCR, the repertoire was profiled, and TCRdb retains in-frame clones only, with some absent. The table records 100,000 to 150,000 clones, approximately 92% of them present only once. The source material was peripheral blood, sampled 28 days after the second AZD1222 dose. These receptors were collected from an adult who received the AZD1222 COVID-19 vaccine. CDR3s include the opening cysteine and the closing phenylalanine or tryptophan. Fields, in order: clone size, J gene, D gene, V gene, CDR3 DNA, CDR3 protein. A D gene is named only where the DNA matches it firmly. Some rows mark clone size as missing; the rest say once, few, many or name a class of expanded clone.

abundance: -; j_gene: TRBJ2-2; d_gene: TRBD2; v_gene: TRBV28; CDR3nt: TGTGCCAGCAGTACTCTAGCGGGGGGGCTTACCGGGGAGCTGTTTTTT; CDR3aa: CASSTLAGGLTGELFF
abundance: -; j_gene: TRBJ2-7; d_gene: -; v_gene: TRBV2; CDR3nt: TGTGCCAGCAGTGGGACTATCTCCTACGAGCAGTACTTC; CDR3aa: CASSGTISYEQYF
abundance: -; j_gene: TRBJ1-1; d_gene: -; v_gene: TRBV7-3; CDR3nt: TGTGCCAGCAGCTCCGAGGGAGGGATCTACACTGAAGCTTTCTTT; CDR3aa: CASSSEGGIYTEAFF
abundance: -; j_gene: TRBJ2-4; d_gene: TRBD1; v_gene: TRBV18; CDR3nt: TGTGCCAGCTCACCCTCCGGGACAGACGGGGACATTCAGTACTTC; CDR3aa: CASSPSGTDGDIQYF
abundance: few; j_gene: TRBJ2-7; d_gene: -; v_gene: TRBV28; CDR3nt: TGTGCCAGCACCCGGGGGTCCCCCTCCTACGAGCAGTACTTC; CDR3aa: CASTRGSPSYEQYF
abundance: -; j_gene: TRBJ2-1; d_gene: TRBD2; v_gene: TRBV7-9; CDR3nt: TGTGCCAGCAGCTTATTTAGGGGTACGAGGAAGCGGGAGGGTGAGCAGTTCTTC; CDR3aa: CASSLFRGTRKREGEQFF
abundance: -; j_gene: TRBJ2-2; d_gene: -; v_gene: TRBV5-4; CDR3nt: TGTGCCAGCAGCTTGGCCGGTGAGTCTCCGAACACCGGGGAGCTGTTTTTT; CDR3aa: CASSLAGESPNTGELFF
abundance: -; j_gene: TRBJ1-5; d_gene: -; v_gene: TRBV12-3/TRBV12-4; CDR3nt: TGTGCCAGCAGTTTGCGGGGGACTCAGCCCCAGCATTTT; CDR3aa: CASSLRGTQPQHF
abundance: -; j_gene: TRBJ2-6; d_gene: -; v_gene: TRBV19; CDR3nt: TGTGCCAGTAGTATAGCGGTCTCTGGGGCCAACGTCCTGACTTTC; CDR3aa: CASSIAVSGANVLTF
abundance: -; j_gene: TRBJ1-2; d_gene: TRBD1; v_gene: TRBV3-1/TRBV3-2; CDR3nt: TGTGCCAGCAGCCTAAAAACAGGGGGCGTCTATGGCTACACCTTC; CDR3aa: CASSLKTGGVYGYTF
abundance: -; j_gene: TRBJ2-1; d_gene: TRBD2; v_gene: TRBV29-1; CDR3nt: TGCAGCGTTGAAGATGGACTAGCGGGGGCCAATGAGCAGTTCTTC; CDR3aa: CSVEDGLAGANEQFF
abundance: once; j_gene: TRBJ2-3; d_gene: TRBD1; v_gene: TRBV7-3; CDR3nt: TGTGCCAGCAGTTCCGGGACAGGGGCAGGAGATACGCAGTATTTT; CDR3aa: CASSSGTGAGDTQYF
abundance: -; j_gene: TRBJ1-5; d_gene: -; v_gene: TRBV2; CDR3nt: TGTGCCAGCAGTGAATGGGCGAGAAATGGGGCTCAGCCCCAGCATTTT; CDR3aa: CASSEWARNGAQPQHF
abundance: -; j_gene: TRBJ2-1; d_gene: -; v_gene: TRBV3-1/TRBV3-2; CDR3nt: TGTGCCAGCAGCCGACATGGATCGGAGCAGTTCTTC; CDR3aa: CASSRHGSEQFF
abundance: -; j_gene: TRBJ2-2; d_gene: -; v_gene: TRBV27; CDR3nt: TGTGCCAGCAGAACCGGGGCAGGGGACACCGGGGAGCTGTTTTTT; CDR3aa: CASRTGAGDTGELFF
abundance: -; j_gene: TRBJ1-4; d_gene: -; v_gene: TRBV25-1; CDR3nt: TGTGCCAGCAAGAATCCAGGGAATAATGAAAAACTGTTTTTT; CDR3aa: CASKNPGNNEKLFF
abundance: -; j_gene: TRBJ2-1; d_gene: -; v_gene: TRBV29-1; CDR3nt: TGCAGCTCCCTGAGGGGAGGGGGGATTGAGCAGTTCTTC; CDR3aa: CSSLRGGGIEQFF
abundance: -; j_gene: TRBJ1-6; d_gene: TRBD1; v_gene: TRBV5-1; CDR3nt: TGCGCCAGCAGCGAGGGGGCGGGAGGCTATAATTCACCCCTCCACTTT; CDR3aa: CASSEGAGGYNSPLHF
abundance: -; j_gene: TRBJ1-5; d_gene: -; v_gene: TRBV7-9; CDR3nt: TGTGCCAGCGGAGGAGGGGGAGTTGGGAATCAGCCCCAGCATTTT; CDR3aa: CASGGGGVGNQPQHF
abundance: -; j_gene: TRBJ1-5; d_gene: TRBD1; v_gene: TRBV28; CDR3nt: TGTGCCAGCAGTTGGACAGGAGTCTGGGACAATCAGCCCCAGCATTTT; CDR3aa: CASSWTGVWDNQPQHF
abundance: -; j_gene: TRBJ1-5; d_gene: -; v_gene: TRBV14; CDR3nt: TGTGCCAGCAGCCAATCGATAAATCAGCCCCAGCATTTT; CDR3aa: CASSQSINQPQHF
abundance: -; j_gene: TRBJ1-5; d_gene: TRBD1; v_gene: TRBV4-1; CDR3nt: TGCGCCAGCAGCCAATCGGACAGGGGACGACAGCCCCAGCATTTT; CDR3aa: CASSQSDRGRQPQHF
abundance: -; j_gene: TRBJ2-3; d_gene: -; v_gene: TRBV19; CDR3nt: TGTGCCAGTAGTACGACGGACCGGGGAGATACGCAGTATTTT; CDR3aa: CASSTTDRGDTQYF
abundance: -; j_gene: TRBJ2-1; d_gene: -; v_gene: TRBV7-3; CDR3nt: TGTGCCAGCAGCTTAAACGCGGGACTCATTACCTACAATGAGCAGTTCTTC; CDR3aa: CASSLNAGLITYNEQFF
abundance: -; j_gene: TRBJ2-7; d_gene: TRBD2; v_gene: TRBV10-3; CDR3nt: TGTGCCATCAGTGAGTTAGGCGGGACTAGCGGTTCCTACGAGCAGTACTTC; CDR3aa: CAISELGGTSGSYEQYF
abundance: -; j_gene: TRBJ2-2; d_gene: -; v_gene: TRBV28; CDR3nt: TGTGCCAGCCCACCTGGCGGGCAGAATAGTCCGAACACCGGGGAGCTGTTTTTT; CDR3aa: CASPPGGQNSPNTGELFF
abundance: once; j_gene: TRBJ1-2; d_gene: -; v_gene: TRBV24-1; CDR3nt: TGTGCCACCAGTGACCAGGGTGGCTATGGCTACACCTTC; CDR3aa: CATSDQGGYGYTF
abundance: once; j_gene: TRBJ2-7; d_gene: -; v_gene: TRBV6-2/TRBV6-3; CDR3nt: TGTGCCAGCAGTCCCGGACGGATGACCTACGAGCAGTACTTC; CDR3aa: CASSPGRMTYEQYF
abundance: -; j_gene: TRBJ2-7; d_gene: -; v_gene: TRBV6-5; CDR3nt: TGTGCCAGCAGTTACCAGGGGTCCAACGAGCAGTACTTC; CDR3aa: CASSYQGSNEQYF
abundance: -; j_gene: TRBJ2-1; d_gene: -; v_gene: TRBV18; CDR3nt: TGTGCCAGCTCACTCTACAGGGAATCTGAGCAGTTCTTC; CDR3aa: CASSLYRESEQFF
abundance: -; j_gene: TRBJ2-7; d_gene: -; v_gene: TRBV11-3; CDR3nt: TGTGCCAGCAGCCCCGGGTCCTTCCACGAGCAGTACTTC; CDR3aa: CASSPGSFHEQYF
abundance: -; j_gene: TRBJ1-5; d_gene: TRBD1; v_gene: TRBV4-3; CDR3nt: TGCGCCAGCAGCCAAGATTGGGTAGGGGGCAAGCAGCCCCAGCATTTT; CDR3aa: CASSQDWVGGKQPQHF
abundance: -; j_gene: TRBJ1-1; d_gene: TRBD1; v_gene: TRBV12-5; CDR3nt: TGTGCTAGTGCCACAGGGGGATCAGGGACGAACACTGAAGCTTTCTTT; CDR3aa: CASATGGSGTNTEAFF
abundance: -; j_gene: TRBJ1-1; d_gene: -; v_gene: TRBV19; CDR3nt: TGTGCCAGTAGTATAAGGACGAACACTGAAGCTTTCTTT; CDR3aa: CASSIRTNTEAFF
abundance: once; j_gene: TRBJ2-6; d_gene: -; v_gene: TRBV19; CDR3nt: TGTGCCAGTGGGGGGTTAATGCACGGGGCCAACGTCCTGACTTTC; CDR3aa: CASGGLMHGANVLTF
abundance: -; j_gene: TRBJ1-4; d_gene: -; v_gene: TRBV2; CDR3nt: TGTGCCAGCAGGGGGCCGGGGGTCGGTAATGAAAAACTGTTTTTT; CDR3aa: CASRGPGVGNEKLFF
abundance: -; j_gene: TRBJ2-7; d_gene: -; v_gene: TRBV18; CDR3nt: TGTGCCAGCTCACCACCGGTTAAAAACGAGCAGTACTTC; CDR3aa: CASSPPVKNEQYF
abundance: -; j_gene: TRBJ1-2; d_gene: -; v_gene: TRBV5-1; CDR3nt: TGCGCCAGCAGCTCCGACGGGAACTATGGCTACACCTTC; CDR3aa: CASSSDGNYGYTF
abundance: -; j_gene: TRBJ2-2; d_gene: -; v_gene: TRBV5-4; CDR3nt: TGTGCCAGCAGCTTTTTTGACAGGAACACCGGGGAGCTGTTTTTT; CDR3aa: CASSFFDRNTGELFF
abundance: -; j_gene: TRBJ1-2; d_gene: -; v_gene: TRBV7-2; CDR3nt: TGTGCCAGCAGCTTTTTGAGGACAACTAACTATGGCTACACCTTC; CDR3aa: CASSFLRTTNYGYTF
abundance: -; j_gene: TRBJ2-3; d_gene: -; v_gene: TRBV19; CDR3nt: TGTGCCAGTACTTCGTGGCTCGATTGGGGCACAGATACGCAGTATTTT; CDR3aa: CASTSWLDWGTDTQYF
abundance: -; j_gene: TRBJ1-6; d_gene: -; v_gene: TRBV18; CDR3nt: TGTGCCAGCTCACCACCTTTGGGCGCCGGTTCACCCCTCCACTTT; CDR3aa: CASSPPLGAGSPLHF
abundance: -; j_gene: TRBJ2-1; d_gene: TRBD2; v_gene: TRBV9; CDR3nt: TGTGCCAGCAGCGAGGGACTAGCGGGATACAATGAGCAGTTCTTC; CDR3aa: CASSEGLAGYNEQFF
abundance: -; j_gene: TRBJ1-1; d_gene: -; v_gene: TRBV7-2; CDR3nt: TGTGCCAGCAGCTTAGCCGGGACAATAGCTTTCTTT; CDR3aa: CASSLAGTIAFF
abundance: -; j_gene: TRBJ1-2; d_gene: -; v_gene: TRBV6-5; CDR3nt: TGTGCCACCCGGCTTTCATGGGACCTAGCCTATGGCTACACCTTC; CDR3aa: CATRLSWDLAYGYTF
abundance: -; j_gene: TRBJ1-5; d_gene: -; v_gene: TRBV6-5; CDR3nt: TGTGCCAGCAGTATCAGGGAAAGTCAGCCCCAGCATTTT; CDR3aa: CASSIRESQPQHF
abundance: -; j_gene: TRBJ1-4; d_gene: TRBD1; v_gene: TRBV4-2; CDR3nt: TGTGCCAGCAGCCAGACAGGGACTAATGAAAAACTGTTTTTT; CDR3aa: CASSQTGTNEKLFF
abundance: -; j_gene: TRBJ1-2; d_gene: TRBD1; v_gene: TRBV29-1; CDR3nt: TGCAGCGTTGAGCCTACAGGGGGCGGCTATGGCTACACCTTC; CDR3aa: CSVEPTGGGYGYTF
abundance: -; j_gene: TRBJ1-1; d_gene: -; v_gene: TRBV29-1; CDR3nt: TGCAGCGTACGGGGGTGGAACACTGAAGCTTTCTTT; CDR3aa: CSVRGWNTEAFF
abundance: -; j_gene: TRBJ2-3; d_gene: -; v_gene: TRBV18; CDR3nt: TGTGCCAGCTCACCACTGCAGGGCGCAGATACGCAGTATTTT; CDR3aa: CASSPLQGADTQYF
abundance: -; j_gene: TRBJ1-6; d_gene: TRBD1; v_gene: TRBV28; CDR3nt: TGTGCCAGCAGTTCCCCAGGGGGCAGGTCACCCCTCCACTTT; CDR3aa: CASSSPGGRSPLHF
abundance: -; j_gene: TRBJ2-4; d_gene: TRBD2; v_gene: TRBV19; CDR3nt: TGTGCCAGCGGGACTAGCGGGAATATTCTCAAAAACATTCAGTACTTC; CDR3aa: CASGTSGNILKNIQYF